A selection of T cell receptor beta chains follows, all from one sample in a study of blood T cell repertoires in COVID-19. Profiling relied on immunoSEQ multiplex PCR, and the TCRdb table lists in-frame clones only, not all of them. The sample consists of 160,000 or so clones, over 80% of them appearing once. Sequencing was performed on peripheral blood. The source is a woman between 50 and 59 years old with acute or convalescent COVID-19. Both conserved end residues are part of each CDR3.

J gene | V gene | CDR3 protein
TRBJ2-6 | TRBV19 | CASRAGGISGANVLTF
TRBJ1-2 | TRBV11-2 | CASSLKLGEGYYGYTF
TRBJ1-4 | TRBV5-1 | CASSLGQQPTNEKLFF
TRBJ1-1 | TRBV19 | CASRIWDRGADTEAFF
TRBJ2-1 | TRBV5-1 | CASSSTPTYNEQFF
TRBJ2-1 | TRBV10-3 | CAISDPGGSGSYNEQFF
TRBJ1-1 | TRBV7-9 | CASSLVHGPHPGHNTEAFF
TRBJ1-6 | TRBV6-5 | CASSYQVEANLHF
TRBJ1-1 | TRBV11-3 | CASSSLQNTEAFF
TRBJ1-1 | TRBV7-9 | CASSLGQPGVTEAFF
TRBJ2-1 | TRBV5-4 | CASSLVGGTSTYNEQFF
TRBJ1-5 | TRBV30 | CAWSMTDNQPQHF
TRBJ2-3 | TRBV24-1 | CATRAGTGPNPQYF
TRBJ2-4 | TRBV7-8 | CASSAGASNIQYF
TRBJ1-1 | TRBV2 | CASSPLETGLGTEAFF
TRBJ1-4 | TRBV4-3 | CASSQGPGQGNEKLFF